Listed below are T cell receptor beta chains from one sample, sequenced in a study of shared clonotypes between healthy human individuals. Produced via immunoSEQ multiplex PCR; TCRdb's table is partial and in-frame only. The sample includes 850,000 to 1,200,000 clones, under 80% of them seen just once. The sample taken for sequencing was memory CD4+ T cells sorted from blood. The source of these receptors is a man aged 18 to 29 in good health. Both conserved end residues are part of each CDR3. The D gene is left open where the match is weak. Clone size is shown for a subset of rows, as once, few, many or a class of expanded clone.

TRBV7-9	-	TRBJ2-3	TRBD2	CASSLGAGVTSDTQYF	TGTGCCAGCAGCTTAGGGGCGGGAGTGACGTCTGATACGCAGTATTTT
TRBV7-8	-	TRBJ2-7	TRBD2	CASSLASGGSYEQYF	TGTGCCAGCAGCTTAGCAAGCGGGGGTTCCTACGAGCAGTACTTC
TRBV5-6	-	TRBJ2-7	TRBD1	CASSRDRGREQYF	TGTGCCAGCTCCCGGGACAGGGGACGCGAGCAGTACTTC
TRBV29-1	-	TRBJ2-1	-	CSVCTSSYNEQFF	TGCAGCGTTTGTACGAGCTCCTACAATGAGCAGTTCTTC
TRBV2	once	TRBJ1-5	-	CASSGGLTSNQPQHF	TGTGCCAGCAGTGGAGGGTTAACCTCCAATCAGCCCCAGCATTTT
TRBV28	-	TRBJ1-2	TRBD1	CASSSRQGYGYTF	TGTGCCAGCAGTTCCCGACAGGGTTATGGCTACACCTTC
TRBV5-1	-	TRBJ2-7	TRBD2	CASSLDNSGRADEQYF	TGCGCCAGCAGCTTAGACAATAGCGGGAGGGCCGACGAGCAGTACTTC
TRBV4-3	-	TRBJ1-2	-	CASSQDFQADYGYTF	TGCGCCAGCAGCCAAGATTTCCAGGCGGACTATGGCTACACCTTC
TRBV9	-	TRBJ2-3	-	CASSVDRDTQYF	TGTGCCAGCAGCGTAGATAGAGATACGCAGTATTTT
TRBV4-3	few	TRBJ2-7	-	CASSQDPQGPYEQYF	TGCGCCAGCAGCCAAGATCCCCAGGGTCCCTACGAGCAGTACTTC
TRBV5-6	-	TRBJ1-2	-	CASNQRGYYGYTF	TGTGCCAGCAACCAGAGAGGCTACTATGGCTACACCTTC
TRBV7-2	-	TRBJ2-6	-	CASSFQGGSGANVLTF	TGTGCCAGCAGCTTTCAGGGGGGCTCTGGGGCCAACGTCCTGACTTTC
TRBV28	few	TRBJ1-1	-	CASSSPWGLGTEAFF	TGTGCCAGCAGCTCTCCCTGGGGGCTGGGCACTGAAGCTTTCTTT
TRBV28	-	TRBJ1-1	-	CATLDPFTEAFF	TGTGCCACCCTGGACCCCTTTACTGAAGCTTTCTTT
TRBV6-5	-	TRBJ2-1	TRBD1	CASRRYRGSYNEQFF	TGTGCCAGCAGACGATACAGGGGTTCCTACAATGAGCAGTTCTTC
TRBV19	-	TRBJ2-2	-	CASSISGVHTVGELFF	TGTGCCAGTAGTATATCAGGGGTTCACACGGTCGGGGAGCTGTTTTTT
TRBV7-9	-	TRBJ2-7	TRBD1	CASSPDRVSYEQYF	TGTGCCAGCAGCCCGGACAGGGTATCCTACGAGCAGTACTTC
TRBV2	-	TRBJ1-5	-	CASSEAGRNQPQHF	TGTGCCAGCAGTGAGGCAGGGCGCAATCAGCCCCAGCATTTT
TRBV4-1	-	TRBJ1-2	-	CASSPSPSGGTNYGYTF	TGCGCCAGCAGCCCTTCCCCCAGTGGGGGAACTAACTATGGCTACACCTTC
TRBV5-1	-	TRBJ1-2	-	CASSPGSGSGGYTF	TGCGCCAGCAGCCCCGGGTCCGGATCCGGTGGCTACACCTTC
TRBV7-2	-	TRBJ2-7	-	CASSLSSYEQYF	TGTGCCAGCAGTCTCAGCTCCTACGAGCAGTACTTC
TRBV7-2	-	TRBJ2-7	-	CASSLAGSGAYEQYF	TGTGCCAGCAGCTTAGCGGGGTCGGGAGCCTACGAGCAGTACTTC
TRBV18	-	TRBJ2-7	-	CASSPGISGGSEQYF	TGTGCCAGCTCACCCGGGATTAGCGGCGGTAGCGAGCAGTACTTC
TRBV6-1	-	TRBJ1-2	-	CASSEDFLYGYTF	TGTGCCAGCAGCGAGGACTTCCTCTATGGCTACACCTTC
TRBV29-1	few	TRBJ2-7	-	CSVEDPPGSYF	TGCAGCGTTGAAGATCCTCCGGGATCTTACTTC
TRBV6-5	-	TRBJ1-2	-	CASSFHREHGYTF	TGTGCCAGCAGCTTCCACAGGGAACATGGCTACACCTTC
TRBV21-1	-	TRBJ2-2	-	CASSKAIRGGCTGELFF	TGTGCCAGCAGCAAAGCGATAAGAGGGGGTTGTACCGGGGAGCTGTTTTTT
TRBV2	-	TRBJ1-1	-	CASSVGPGTTEAFF	TGTGCCAGCAGTGTGGGGCCGGGAACGACTGAAGCTTTCTTT
TRBV7-6	-	TRBJ2-3	TRBD2	CASSLRPAGGPDTQYF	TGTGCCAGCAGCTTAAGACCAGCGGGGGGGCCAGATACGCAGTATTTT
TRBV7-8	-	TRBJ2-3	-	CASSLAAIPVTQYF	TGTGCCAGCAGCTTAGCGGCTATCCCGGTTACGCAGTATTTT
TRBV6-5	-	TRBJ2-7	-	CASNPTYEQYF	TGTGCCAGCAACCCAACCTACGAGCAGTACTTC
TRBV15	-	TRBJ2-3	-	CATSRDRVEDTQYF	TGTGCCACCAGCAGAGACAGGGTGGAGGATACGCAGTATTTT
TRBV7-2	-	TRBJ1-2	TRBD1	CASSQDRGYGYTF	TGTGCCAGCAGCCAGGACAGGGGGTATGGCTACACCTTC
TRBV5-1	-	TRBJ2-5	TRBD2	CASSLRGGQETQYF	TGCGCCAGCAGCTTGCGGGGGGGCCAAGAGACCCAGTACTTC
TRBV6-1	-	TRBJ2-3	-	CASSEGRVGTQYF	TGTGCCAGCAGTGAAGGCAGGGTCGGCACGCAGTATTTT
TRBV11-2	-	TRBJ2-7	-	CASSLDRGGEQYF	TGTGCCAGCAGCTTAGATCGCGGTGGCGAGCAGTACTTC
TRBV10-3	few	TRBJ1-2	TRBD1	CAISSGTGDWYRYGYTF	TGTGCCATCAGTTCCGGGACAGGGGACTGGTACCGTTATGGCTACACCTTC
TRBV10-1	few	TRBJ1-1	TRBD1	CASSQDRVTKAFF	TGCGCCAGCAGTCAGGACAGGGTGACGAAAGCTTTCTTT
TRBV30	-	TRBJ2-2	-	CAWSVGLAGGELFF	TGTGCCTGGAGTGTAGGGCTAGCTGGCGGGGAGCTGTTTTTT
TRBV9	-	TRBJ1-2	TRBD1	CASSDRGLDGYTF	TGTGCCAGCAGCGACAGGGGGCTCGATGGCTACACCTTC
TRBV5-1	-	TRBJ1-2	-	CASSFLGGGADGYTF	TGCGCCAGCAGCTTCCTAGGGGGAGGAGCGGATGGCTACACCTTC
TRBV9	-	TRBJ2-3	-	CASSVLSASTDTQYF	TGTGCCAGCAGCGTACTCTCGGCAAGCACAGATACGCAGTATTTT
TRBV15	-	TRBJ1-6	-	CATSRDMGSSYNSPLHF	TGTGCCACCAGCAGAGATATGGGGAGCTCCTATAATTCACCCCTCCACTTT
TRBV6-5	-	TRBJ2-1	TRBD2	CASSYGRGGQRQFF	TGTGCCAGCAGTTACGGGCGGGGGGGCCAGAGGCAGTTCTTC
TRBV7-9	-	TRBJ1-1	-	CASRWMDMNTEAFF	TGTGCCAGCAGGTGGATGGACATGAACACTGAAGCTTTCTTT
TRBV7-2	-	TRBJ2-5	-	CASSPRSGGGETQYF	TGTGCCAGCAGCCCCCGTTCTGGGGGAGGAGAGACCCAGTACTTC
TRBV6-5	-	TRBJ1-1	TRBD1	CASYRGLNTEAFF	TGTGCCAGCTACAGGGGACTGAACACTGAAGCTTTCTTT